Listed below are T cell receptor beta chains from one sample, sequenced in a study of T cell responses to AZD1222 COVID-19 vaccine. Libraries were prepared by immunoSEQ multiplex PCR; TCRdb keeps only in-frame clonotypes and omits some of them. The sample has around 99,000 clones; around 90% are singletons. The sequencing used peripheral blood, collected on day 0 of AZD1222 vaccination. These receptors came from an adult in good health. Each CDR3 is given with its conserved first and last residue. Each record gives: J gene, V gene, CDR3 protein.

J gene: TRBJ1-4
V gene: TRBV19
CDR3 protein: CASRDSKTVQLFF

J gene: TRBJ1-5
V gene: TRBV4-2
CDR3 protein: CASSQVSRDSNQPQHF

J gene: TRBJ2-1
V gene: TRBV11-3
CDR3 protein: CASSTGLASYNEQFF

J gene: TRBJ2-7
V gene: TRBV7-2
CDR3 protein: CASSSDTTYEQYF

J gene: TRBJ2-3
V gene: TRBV3-1/TRBV3-2
CDR3 protein: CASSRLAGGLDTQYF

J gene: TRBJ2-3
V gene: TRBV7-2
CDR3 protein: CASSSGNTQYF

J gene: TRBJ1-1
V gene: TRBV19
CDR3 protein: CASSIGRGTEAFF

J gene: TRBJ2-1
V gene: TRBV9
CDR3 protein: CASSVDDEQFF

J gene: TRBJ2-7
V gene: TRBV4-1
CDR3 protein: CASSQDGSGLAGTPAGQYF

J gene: TRBJ2-1
V gene: TRBV7-9
CDR3 protein: CASSFGGEYNEQFF

J gene: TRBJ2-3
V gene: TRBV20-1
CDR3 protein: CSAPLAGTQYF

J gene: TRBJ1-1
V gene: TRBV5-1
CDR3 protein: CASSLWTMNTEAFF

J gene: TRBJ2-2
V gene: TRBV27
CDR3 protein: CASSLEGVGELFF

J gene: TRBJ2-1
V gene: TRBV6-5
CDR3 protein: CASRDNEQFF

J gene: TRBJ1-3
V gene: TRBV7-9
CDR3 protein: CASSLGVMSGNTIYF

J gene: TRBJ1-5
V gene: TRBV10-3
CDR3 protein: CAISEWGQGIGQPQHF

J gene: TRBJ2-1
V gene: TRBV30
CDR3 protein: CAWSHLGGEPNEQFF

J gene: TRBJ2-5
V gene: TRBV7-2
CDR3 protein: CASSSWTSGRVGAQYF

J gene: TRBJ2-7
V gene: TRBV19
CDR3 protein: CASTEGSSYEQYF

J gene: TRBJ2-3
V gene: TRBV11-2
CDR3 protein: CASSRAGGGSDTQYF

J gene: TRBJ1-1
V gene: TRBV18
CDR3 protein: CASSPGILSMNTEAFF

J gene: TRBJ2-1
V gene: TRBV4-3
CDR3 protein: CASSQDIREEQFF

J gene: TRBJ2-2
V gene: TRBV7-3
CDR3 protein: CASSFSNGELFF

J gene: TRBJ1-3
V gene: TRBV4-2
CDR3 protein: CASSQGRVSGNTIYF

J gene: TRBJ2-3
V gene: TRBV4-3
CDR3 protein: CASSQEYRGADTQYF

J gene: TRBJ1-1
V gene: TRBV2
CDR3 protein: CASSLGLGLATEAFF

J gene: TRBJ1-5
V gene: TRBV4-2
CDR3 protein: CASSQVSSWGSNQPQHF

J gene: TRBJ1-5
V gene: TRBV7-9
CDR3 protein: CASSPGTANQPQHF

J gene: TRBJ2-7
V gene: TRBV7-2
CDR3 protein: CASSLSLGGEQYF

J gene: TRBJ2-7
V gene: TRBV5-1
CDR3 protein: CASSLASGTGRYEQYF

J gene: TRBJ1-2
V gene: TRBV28
CDR3 protein: CASSQTGWVYGYTF

J gene: TRBJ2-3
V gene: TRBV11-2
CDR3 protein: CASSLDRTDTQYF

J gene: TRBJ2-5
V gene: TRBV12-3/TRBV12-4
CDR3 protein: CASTSTRKETQYF

J gene: TRBJ2-5
V gene: TRBV5-5
CDR3 protein: CASSLGRGDFGLTETQYF

J gene: TRBJ1-6
V gene: TRBV28
CDR3 protein: CASSLRSPLHF

J gene: TRBJ2-7
V gene: TRBV7-9
CDR3 protein: CASSFGQASFEQYF

J gene: TRBJ2-7
V gene: TRBV7-9
CDR3 protein: CASSSPSAGGRYEQYF

J gene: TRBJ2-4
V gene: TRBV11-2
CDR3 protein: CASSLLQGRGIQYF

J gene: TRBJ2-3
V gene: TRBV28
CDR3 protein: CASSLGRGRHTDTQYF

J gene: TRBJ1-3
V gene: TRBV18
CDR3 protein: CASSPNRALSSGNTIYF

J gene: TRBJ2-7
V gene: TRBV28
CDR3 protein: CASSLSRGGDEQYF

J gene: TRBJ1-4
V gene: TRBV28
CDR3 protein: CASRSRGGSEKLFF

J gene: TRBJ2-2
V gene: TRBV6-5
CDR3 protein: CASKPAKSGELFF

J gene: TRBJ1-5
V gene: TRBV6-4
CDR3 protein: CASKPDHSVAINQPQHF

J gene: TRBJ2-3
V gene: TRBV14
CDR3 protein: CASSQNPGASGSKDTQYF

J gene: TRBJ1-3
V gene: TRBV3-1/TRBV3-2
CDR3 protein: CASSPRLGSGNTIYF

J gene: TRBJ1-2
V gene: TRBV19
CDR3 protein: CASNPGGYDYGYTF

J gene: TRBJ2-5
V gene: TRBV27
CDR3 protein: CASTFSGGPQETQYF

J gene: TRBJ1-1
V gene: TRBV20-1
CDR3 protein: CSARRTTEAFF

J gene: TRBJ2-7
V gene: TRBV4-2
CDR3 protein: CASSQELFFSGGPVQWQYF

J gene: TRBJ2-6
V gene: TRBV7-8
CDR3 protein: CASRDRLAGVGPGANVLTF

J gene: TRBJ1-6
V gene: TRBV14
CDR3 protein: CASSQTYGSSYNSPLHF

J gene: TRBJ1-4
V gene: TRBV9
CDR3 protein: CASSFRGNEKLFF

J gene: TRBJ1-2
V gene: TRBV28
CDR3 protein: CASSSTGNYGYTF

J gene: TRBJ2-5
V gene: TRBV19
CDR3 protein: CASSTAYRETQYF

J gene: TRBJ1-2
V gene: TRBV28
CDR3 protein: CASSFAGANYGYTF

J gene: TRBJ2-1
V gene: TRBV18
CDR3 protein: CASSLGQRDEQFF